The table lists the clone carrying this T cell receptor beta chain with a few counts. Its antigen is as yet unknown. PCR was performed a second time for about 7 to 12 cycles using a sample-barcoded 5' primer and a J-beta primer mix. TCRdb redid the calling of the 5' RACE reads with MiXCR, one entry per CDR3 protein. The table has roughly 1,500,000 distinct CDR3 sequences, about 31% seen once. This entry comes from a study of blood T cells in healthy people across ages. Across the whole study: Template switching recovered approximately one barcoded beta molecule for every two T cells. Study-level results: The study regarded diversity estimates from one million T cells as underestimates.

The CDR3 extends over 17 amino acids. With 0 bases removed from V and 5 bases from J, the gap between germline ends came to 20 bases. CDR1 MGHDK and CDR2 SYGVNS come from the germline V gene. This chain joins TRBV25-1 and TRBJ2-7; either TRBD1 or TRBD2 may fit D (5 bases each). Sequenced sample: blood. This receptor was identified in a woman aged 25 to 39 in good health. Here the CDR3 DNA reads TGTGCCAGCAGTGAATATAGAGGGGAGACCGCTTGGAACGAGCAGTACTTC. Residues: CASSEYRGETAWNEQYF.